What follows are 23 T cell receptor beta chains derived from one specimen sequenced in a study of cytomegalovirus exposure and HLA in healthy donors. 60 Vbeta and 13 Jbeta primers were used in PCR. Only in-frame clones appear in the TCRdb table, and some are missing; sequencing was by immunoSEQ multiplex PCR. This listing includes around 53,000 clones. The sample was PBMCs. The source is a man younger than 35 in good health and CMV-seropositive.

The V call is TRBV5-4, the J call TRBJ2-7, with a possible D match to TRBD1 (6 bases). Per the germline V gene, CDR1 is SGHNT and CDR2 is YYREEE (reference sequence). Trimming cost V 0 bases and J 13 bases, with 17 bases left between them. This CDR3 spans 13 amino acids. CDR3 region: CASSLATDRHPYF. CDR3 in DNA: TGTGCCAGCAGCTTGGCTACCGACAGGCATCCATACTTC.

The chain links TRBV6-1 to TRBJ2-7; the match to TRBD2 covers 8 bases. CDR1 is MNHNS and CDR2 is SASEGT in the germline V gene. There are 14 residues in the CDR3. Unmatched junction bases numbered 11, after V lost 6 bases and J lost 7 bases. The CDR3: CASSSGGGREEQYF. The CDR3 region has the DNA TGTGCCAGCAGCTCCGGCGGGGGGCGGGAAGAGCAGTACTTC.

This chain uses TRBV29-1 with TRBJ2-7, with 7 bases aligning to TRBD2. The CDR3 spans 15 residues. V lost 7 bases to trimming and J lost 0 bases; unmatched junction nucleotides: 12. From germline, CDR1 is SQVTM and CDR2 ANQGSEA. The CDR3 loop is CSGLGLSGNSYEQYF. DNA for the CDR3: TGCAGCGGATTGGGGTTGAGCGGGAACTCCTACGAGCAGTACTTC.

CDR3 nucleotide sequence: TGCAGCGTTGAAGTAGGGGGCGCGTCAGAGACCCAGTACTTC. Protein sequence: CSVEVGGASETQYF. The chain joins TRBV29-1 to TRBJ2-5, with 7 positions matching TRBD1. This CDR3 spans 14 amino acids. Unmatched junction bases numbered 6, after V lost 1 base and J lost 4 bases. The germline CDR1 and CDR2 sequences are SQVTM and ANQGSEA.

V usage is TRBV7-4 and J usage is TRBJ1-5; perhaps TRBD1 as D (5 bases). This CDR3 has 15 residues. Trimming stripped 1 base from V and 2 bases from J, with 9 bases between. The germline gives CDR1 SGHVT, CDR2 SQSDAQ. DNA for the CDR3: TGTGCCAGCAGCTTAGGGCCAGGGCGCAATCAGCCCCAGCATTTT. Protein: CASSLGPGRNQPQHF. The complete variable domain, with remaining parts taken from reference TRBV7-4 and TRBJ1-5, reads GAGVSQSPRYKVAKRGRDVALRCDSISGHVTLYWYRQTLGQGSEVLTYSQSDAQRDKSGRPSGRFSAERPERSVSTLKIQRTEQGDSAVYLCASSLGPGRNQPQHFGDGTRLSIL.

V is TRBV18 and J is TRBJ1-1; the D is unclear. Germline loops: CDR1 KGHSH, CDR2 LQKENI. The CDR3 spans 13 residues. Trimming cost V 2 bases and J 3 bases, with 7 bases left between them. The chain's CDR3 is CASSPGRDTEAFF. In DNA, the CDR3 is TGTGCCAGCTCACCAGGGAGGGACACTGAAGCTTTCTTT.

The V and J genes are TRBV9 and TRBJ2-2, with D hard to call. The CDR3 runs to 14 residues. Trimming took 2 bases from V and 1 from J, leaving 6 bases between them. Germline V lookup: CDR1 SGDLS, CDR2 YYNGEE. The CDR3 bases are TGTGCCAGCAGCGTTGGCCAGAACACCGGGGAGCTGTTTTTT. Its translation is CASSVGQNTGELFF.

The V and J genes are TRBV7-9 and TRBJ2-1, with D maybe TRBD2 (6 bases). V lost 0 bases and J lost 7, with 13 bases in between. The CDR3 loop spans 15 amino acids. The germline V gene has CDR1 SEHNR and CDR2 FQNEAQ (reference sequence). The CDR3 DNA sequence: TGTGCCAGCAGCTTAGCGGAGCTTCGGGGGAATGAGCAGTTCTTC. This translates into CASSLAELRGNEQFF.

V gene TRBV5-1 combines with J gene TRBJ1-2; no definite D call. Germline lookup yields CDR1 SGHRS and CDR2 YFSETQ. With 0 bases removed from V and 6 bases from J, the gap between germline ends came to 15 bases. The CDR3 is 15 residues long. CDR3 sequence (DNA): TGCGCCAGCAGCTTGGTTCCGCCAGGTCTTGATGGCTACACCTTC. Encoded protein: CASSLVPPGLDGYTF.

CDR3: CASGLVVREGSTDTQYF. As DNA, the CDR3 is TGTGCTAGTGGTTTGGTAGTGCGGGAGGGGAGCACAGATACGCAGTATTTT. The rearrangement links TRBV12-5 to TRBJ2-3; TRBD2 matches at 9 bases. The trim removed 0 bases at V and 0 bases at J, leaving 4 bases unmatched. Germline lookup yields CDR1 LGHNT and CDR2 FRNRAP. CDR3 length equals 17 residues.

This chain links TRBV4-1 with TRBJ2-1, with TRBD2 as a possible D gene (6 bases). The CDR3 has 18 residues. The germline V gene encodes CDR1 MGHRA and CDR2 YSYEKL. The ends were cut back, 0 bases at V and 2 bases at J, with 17 bases in the middle. CDR3 sequence: CASSQDPRLAQTYNEQFF. Here the CDR3 DNA reads TGCGCCAGCAGCCAAGATCCGCGGCTAGCGCAAACCTACAATGAGCAGTTCTTC.

The genes are TRBV5-1 and TRBJ1-1; D possibly corresponds to TRBD1 (6 bases). The germline V gene encodes CDR1 SGHRS and CDR2 YFSETQ. CDR3 size: 14 residues. V lost 4 bases, J lost 1 base, and 11 bases lay in between. For the CDR3, the DNA is TGCGCCAGCAGCCTACAGGGTCCGAACACTGAAGCTTTCTTT. It is translated as CASSLQGPNTEAFF. The full variable domain, its missing parts supplied by reference TRBV5-1 and TRBJ1-1, is KAGVTQTPRYLIKTRGQQVTLSCSPISGHRSVSWYQQTPGQGLQFLFEYFSETQRNKGNFPGRFSGRQFSNSRSEMNVSTLELGDSALYLCASSLQGPNTEAFFGQGTRLTVV.

The V call is TRBV11-2, the J call TRBJ2-1; TRBD2 aligns across 9 bases. This CDR3 spans 18 amino acids. The junction had 7 bases not matched to a gene; V was cut back by 1 base and J by 0 bases. Germline CDR1 is SGHAT and CDR2 is FQNNGV. This CDR3 reads CASSLGGSGSHSYNEQFF. The CDR3 nucleotides read TGTGCCAGCAGCTTAGGGGGTAGCGGGAGCCACTCCTACAATGAGCAGTTCTTC.

The chain links TRBV7-9 to TRBJ1-5; TRBD1 is a possible D gene (5 bases). This CDR3 is built from 13 residues. Germline V gives CDR1 SEHNR, CDR2 FQNEAQ (reference sequence). The V end lost 1 base, the J end lost 7 bases, and 8 bases lay between the germline ends. The CDR3 DNA is TGTGCCAGCAGCTTAGGCAGGGCCCAGCCCCAGCATTTT. Amino acid sequence: CASSLGRAQPQHF.

The rearrangement uses TRBV30 and TRBJ2-2; 8 positions agree with TRBD2. Germline V gene sequence: CDR1 GTSNPN, CDR2 SVGIG (reference sequence). With 4 bases clipped from V and 0 bases from J, the junction kept 10 bases outside the gene matches. The CDR3 is 17 amino acids. The CDR3, as DNA: TGTGCCTGGATGAGGGGGGCGGGAGGAGCGAACACCGGGGAGCTGTTTTTT. As protein: CAWMRGAGGANTGELFF.

This rearrangement joins TRBV7-8 to TRBJ1-2; D possibly corresponds to TRBD1 (6 bases). The CDR3 is 14 residues long. V gave up 2 bases and J gave up 2 bases, with 9 bases separating them. Germline V gene sequence: CDR1 SGHVS, CDR2 FQNEAQ. For the CDR3, the DNA is TGTGCCAGCAGCTTAACAGGGCAAAACTATGGCTACACCTTC. Protein product: CASSLTGQNYGYTF.

V is TRBV10-2 and J is TRBJ2-2; 7 nucleotides align to TRBD1. Germline V gene lookup returns CDR1 WSHSY and CDR2 SAAADI. CDR3 length: 15 amino acids. V gave up 5 bases and J gave up 0 bases; unmatched junction bases: 3. The CDR3 sequence: CASSTQGANTGELFF. The CDR3 nucleotides read TGCGCCAGCAGTACGCAGGGGGCGAACACCGGGGAGCTGTTTTTT.

V gene TRBV29-1 combines with J gene TRBJ2-1, with 10 bases aligning to TRBD2. CDR3 length equals 14 residues. Per germline, CDR1 SQVTM and CDR2 ANQGSEA. V shed 1 base and J 5 bases; nucleotides not matched to a gene: 2. Here the CDR3 DNA reads TGCAGCGTTGAAGGCCTAGCGGGGGACAATGAGCAGTTCTTC. Protein product: CSVEGLAGDNEQFF.

The J gene is TRBJ2-3, the V gene TRBV10-3; D is unresolved. Trimming cost V 4 bases and J 6 bases, with 5 bases left between them. Germline CDR1 ENHRY, CDR2 SYGVKD. The CDR3 runs 11 residues. This CDR3 is CAISARDTQYF. As DNA, the CDR3 is TGTGCCATCAGTGCACGGGATACGCAGTATTTT.

The rearrangement links TRBV6-5 to TRBJ1-2; TRBD1 might be the D (5 bases). Trimming took off 7 bases at V and 4 bases at J, with 13 bases between the two ends. Germline V gene sequence: CDR1 MNHEY, CDR2 SVGAGI. There are 13 residues in the CDR3. The CDR3, as DNA: TGTGCCAGCACCCCAGGGTGGGGCTATGGCTACACCTTC. It encodes CASTPGWGYGYTF.

The chain carries TRBV5-1 and TRBJ2-7, with TRBD2 identical over 13 bases. The germline gives CDR1 SGHRS, CDR2 YFSETQ. This CDR3 is built from 16 residues. The V and J ends lost 3 bases and 0 bases, in that order; junction bases with no gene match: 3. The CDR3 DNA reads TGCGCCAGCAGCTGGAGGACTAGCGGGAGCTCCTACGAGCAGTACTTC. It codes for CASSWRTSGSSYEQYF.

This rearrangement joins TRBV6-1 to TRBJ2-7; D is unresolved. This CDR3 has 11 residues. V was clipped by 4 bases and J by 4 bases, with 5 bases between them. The germline V gene has CDR1 MNHNS and CDR2 SASEGT. CDR3 DNA: TGTGCCAGCAGTGGTCAGTACGAGCAGTACTTC. Protein sequence: CASSGQYEQYF.

V is TRBV4-1 and J is TRBJ2-1, with a weak D call TRBD1 (5 bases). Germline V gene data show CDR1 as MGHRA and CDR2 as YSYEKL. Deletions cut 1 base from V and 0 bases from J, with 10 bases between. The CDR3 has 16 amino acids. The CDR3: CASSQVQGYSYNEQFF. In DNA, the CDR3 is TGCGCCAGCAGCCAAGTTCAGGGATACTCCTACAATGAGCAGTTCTTC.